This is a list of T cell receptor beta chains from one sample in a study of cytomegalovirus exposure and HLA in healthy donors. The data were produced by immunoSEQ multiplex PCR, yet TCRdb's version contains in-frame clones alone and is incomplete. This table holds under 200,000 clones, roughly 86% found once. Sequences were obtained from PBMCs. All receptors derive from a young woman in good health and CMV-seropositive. Both conserved end residues are part of each CDR3. Each record gives: CDR3 protein, CDR3 DNA, D gene, clone size, J gene, V gene. D genes are given only for firm matches. Clone size is stated in some rows and not others, as once, few, many or a class when expanded.

CDR3 protein: CASSQDRIGTGGDNIQYF
CDR3 DNA: TGCGCCAGCAGCCAAGATCGTATCGGGACAGGGGGTGACAACATTCAGTACTTC
D gene: TRBD1
clone size: NA
J gene: TRBJ2-4
V gene: TRBV4-3

CDR3 protein: CSARDGGKQFF
CDR3 DNA: TGCAGTGCTAGAGATGGCGGAAAGCAGTTCTTC
D gene: NA
clone size: NA
J gene: TRBJ2-1
V gene: TRBV20-1

CDR3 protein: CASTESRVGYGYTF
CDR3 DNA: TGTGCCAGTACCGAGTCCCGGGTAGGTTATGGCTACACCTTC
D gene: NA
clone size: few
J gene: TRBJ1-2
V gene: TRBV19

CDR3 protein: CASSFGSGITDTQYF
CDR3 DNA: TGTGCCAGCAGCTTTGGGAGCGGAATCACAGATACGCAGTATTTT
D gene: NA
clone size: NA
J gene: TRBJ2-3
V gene: TRBV7-3

CDR3 protein: CACRVDRHRNQPQHF
CDR3 DNA: TGTGCCTGCAGGGTCGATAGACATCGCAATCAGCCCCAGCATTTT
D gene: NA
clone size: NA
J gene: TRBJ1-5
V gene: TRBV2

CDR3 protein: CASPRDREQRSTYEQYF
CDR3 DNA: TGTGCCAGTCCCCGGGACAGGGAGCAGCGGTCCACCTACGAGCAGTACTTC
D gene: TRBD1
clone size: NA
J gene: TRBJ2-7
V gene: TRBV2

CDR3 protein: CASSQELAGYNEQFF
CDR3 DNA: TGCGCCAGCAGCCAAGAATTAGCGGGGTACAATGAGCAGTTCTTC
D gene: TRBD2
clone size: NA
J gene: TRBJ2-1
V gene: TRBV4-3

CDR3 protein: CASREGLAYGEQFF
CDR3 DNA: TGTGCCAGCCGAGAGGGACTAGCGTATGGCGAGCAGTTCTTC
D gene: TRBD2
clone size: once
J gene: TRBJ2-1
V gene: TRBV27

CDR3 protein: CSSWGGDLTEAFF
CDR3 DNA: TGCAGCTCCTGGGGAGGGGACCTCACTGAAGCTTTCTTT
D gene: NA
clone size: NA
J gene: TRBJ1-1
V gene: TRBV29-1

CDR3 protein: CASSAKPGQHVDGYTF
CDR3 DNA: TGTGCCAGCAGCGCAAAGCCGGGACAACACGTAGATGGCTACACCTTC
D gene: NA
clone size: NA
J gene: TRBJ1-2
V gene: TRBV9

CDR3 protein: CATSRDRGQVGYEQYF
CDR3 DNA: TGTGCCACCAGCAGAGATAGGGGACAGGTCGGCTACGAGCAGTACTTC
D gene: TRBD1
clone size: NA
J gene: TRBJ2-7
V gene: TRBV15

CDR3 protein: CASSFTGSGELFF
CDR3 DNA: TGCGCCAGCAGCTTTACAGGGTCCGGGGAGCTGTTTTTT
D gene: NA
clone size: NA
J gene: TRBJ2-2
V gene: TRBV5-1